A single sample gave rise to the 21 T cell receptor beta chains below, sequenced in a study of T cell responses to AZD1222 COVID-19 vaccine. Assay used: immunoSEQ multiplex PCR; TCRdb lists only in-frame clones, some missing. The repertoire consists of around 100,000 clones, with more than 85% occurring once and the leading ten covering approximately 5%. Here the sequenced sample was peripheral blood, taken on day 0 of AZD1222 vaccination. Receptors were obtained from an adult in good health.

The V gene is TRBV3-1 (or the pseudogene TRBV3-2), the J gene TRBJ1-5; D may be TRBD1 (6 bases). This CDR3 has 14 residues. The germline gives CDR1 LGHDT, CDR2 YNNKEL (reference sequence). Trimming cost V 3 bases and J 7 bases, with 13 bases left between them. CDR3 residues: CASSQGQGGQPQHF. The CDR3 bases are TGTGCCAGCAGCCAGGGACAAGGCGGGCAGCCCCAGCATTTT.

The genes are TRBV9 and TRBJ1-2, with 9 bases fitting TRBD1. Germline trimming cut 0 bases from V and 7 bases from J; bases unmatched to any gene: 7. Germline V gene lookup returns CDR1 SGDLS and CDR2 YYNGEE. The CDR3 has 15 amino acids. CDR3 protein: CASSVGRQGVSGYTF. The DNA for the CDR3 is TGTGCCAGCAGCGTAGGAAGACAGGGGGTGTCTGGCTACACCTTC. The complete variable domain, with remaining parts taken from reference TRBV9 and TRBJ1-2, reads DSGVTQTPKHLITATGQRVTLRCSPRSGDLSVYWYQQSLDQGLQFLIQYYNGEERAKGNILERFSAQQFPDLHSELNLSSLELGDSALYFCASSVGRQGVSGYTFGSGTRLTVV.

V usage is TRBV28 and J usage is TRBJ1-5; the D is unclear. Between the trimmed V and J ends, which lost 2 bases and 1 base, there was a span of 6 bases. Germline values: CDR1 MDHEN, CDR2 SYDVKM. The CDR3 runs to 14 residues. The CDR3 DNA reads TGTGCCAGCAGTTTAGGAGAGAGCAATCAGCCCCAGCATTTT. The encoded protein is CASSLGESNQPQHF.

V gene TRBV6-5 combines with J gene TRBJ1-1; tentative D call: TRBD1 (6 bases). The V end was cut by 6 bases, the J end by 1 base, with 9 bases between. Germline V lookup: CDR1 MNHEY, CDR2 SVGAGI. This CDR3 region has 13 residues. The CDR3 reads CASRGGRNTEAFF. CDR3 coding DNA: TGTGCCAGCAGGGGGGGCAGGAACACTGAAGCTTTCTTT.

This clone was seen only a few times. V and J are TRBV19 and TRBJ1-1; D is undetermined. This CDR3 spans 12 amino acids. Trimming shortened V by 7 bases and J by 7 bases, and 13 bases separated the two germline ends. Germline V lookup: CDR1 LNHDA, CDR2 SQIVND (reference sequence). The CDR3 loop reads CASTSVDDEAFF. The DNA for the CDR3 is TGTGCCAGTACTTCTGTTGATGATGAAGCTTTCTTT.

The rearrangement uses TRBV7-9 and TRBJ1-6; maybe TRBD1 (5 bases). Germline V lookup: CDR1 SEHNR, CDR2 FQNEAQ (reference sequence). The CDR3 consists of 13 residues. V lost 8 bases to trimming and J lost 3 bases, with 8 bases between them. CDR3 residues: CASGAGYNSPLHF. CDR3 DNA sequence: TGTGCCAGCGGGGCAGGCTATAATTCACCCCTCCACTTT.

The chain links TRBV19 to TRBJ1-3; D call uncertain. CDR1 and CDR2 (germline): LNHDA, SQIVND (reference sequence). There are 15 residues in the CDR3. V lost 0 bases and J lost 0, with 6 bases in between. CDR3 sequence reads: CASSIDGVSGNTIYF. The CDR3, as DNA: TGTGCCAGTAGTATAGATGGGGTCTCTGGAAACACCATATATTTT.

This rearrangement joins TRBV28 to TRBJ1-1; D is unresolved. CDR3 length: 11 amino acids. Germline lookup yields CDR1 MDHEN and CDR2 SYDVKM. V lost 7 bases and J 7 bases, leaving 10 bases between the germline ends. In DNA, the CDR3 is TGTGCCAGCATCGGGGATTTTGAAGCTTTCTTT. It specifies CASIGDFEAFF. Variable domain in full (rest from reference TRBV28 and TRBJ1-1): DVKVTQSSRYLVKRTGEKVFLECVQDMDHENMFWYRQDPGLGLRLIYFSYDVKMKEKGDIPEGYSVSREKKERFSLILESASTNQTSMYLCASIGDFEAFFGQGTRLTVV.

This clone turned up a few times. The chain links TRBV7-9 to TRBJ1-3, with D possibly being TRBD1 (5 bases). V was pared by 5 bases and J by 9 bases, with 14 bases between. Germline loops: CDR1 SEHNR, CDR2 FQNEAQ (reference sequence). This CDR3 is 13 amino acids long. For the CDR3, the DNA is TGTGCCAGCAGCCCTTACGGGGGAGGCACCATATATTTT. Translation: CASSPYGGGTIYF.

V and J are TRBV5-1 and TRBJ1-1; D might be TRBD1 (5 bases). The CDR3 loop spans 14 amino acids. Germline V lookup: CDR1 SGHRS, CDR2 YFSETQ. Trimming left V 6 bases short and J 1 base short, with 13 bases between. The chain's CDR3 is CASTPGRPNTEAFF. The CDR3 coding sequence is TGCGCCAGCACCCCAGGGAGGCCGAACACTGAAGCTTTCTTT.

This clone was seen only a few times. This chain connects TRBV6-6 to TRBJ2-3; 13 positions agree with TRBD2. Unmatched junction bases numbered 6, after V lost 11 bases and J lost 4 bases. Germline CDR1 MNHNY, CDR2 SVGAGI (reference sequence). CDR3 length: 14 residues. The CDR3 DNA sequence: TGTGCCGGCACTAGCGGGGGGGCCTCAGATACGCAGTATTTT. Amino acids: CAGTSGGASDTQYF.

V gene TRBV5-4 combines with J gene TRBJ2-2, with 15 bases identical to TRBD2. The CDR3 length is 17 residues. The V segment lost 3 bases and the J segment 3 bases; nucleotides outside the gene matches: 3. Germline V gene lookup returns CDR1 SGHNT and CDR2 YYREEE (reference sequence). The CDR3 region has the DNA TGTGCCAGCAGCTCCGGACTAGCGGGAGGGTACACCGGGGAGCTGTTTTTT. Protein: CASSSGLAGGYTGELFF.

The chain carries TRBV7-2 and TRBJ1-2, with 11 bases identical to TRBD1. V trimming: 5 bases; J trimming: 2 bases; junction bases outside the gene matches: 7. The CDR3 consists of 16 residues. The germline V gene has CDR1 SGHTA and CDR2 FQGNSA. The CDR3 is CASSQGRDRGNYGYTF. CDR3 in DNA: TGTGCCAGCAGCCAGGGCCGGGACAGGGGGAACTATGGCTACACCTTC.

The V gene is TRBV15, the J gene TRBJ1-1; D gene unclear. The germline CDR1 and CDR2 sequences are LNHNV and YYDKDF (reference sequence). Trimming removed 0 bases at V and 4 bases at J, with 6 bases between. The CDR3 is made up of 13 amino acids. In DNA, the CDR3 is TGTGCCACCAGCAGAGATCTGGGCACTGAAGCTTTCTTT. Protein product: CATSRDLGTEAFF. Drawing the rest from reference TRBV15 and TRBJ1-1, the complete variable domain is DAMVIQNPRYQVTQFGKPVTLSCSQTLNHNVMYWYQQKSSQAPKLLFHYYDKDFNNEADTPDNFQSRRPNTSFCFLDIRSPGLGDTAMYLCATSRDLGTEAFFGQGTRLTVV.

The rearrangement uses TRBV28 and TRBJ1-1; 7 bases match TRBD1. Germline CDR1 and CDR2: MDHEN and SYDVKM. The length of the CDR3 is 12 residues. J was trimmed by 4 bases and V by 6 bases; bases with no gene match: 2. CDR3 coding DNA: TGTGCCAGCAGGGCAGGGGGCACTGAAGCTTTCTTT. The encoded protein is CASRAGGTEAFF.

The chain couples TRBV9 to TRBJ1-2, with TRBD1 matching over 9 bases. Trimming cost V 1 base and J 8 bases; bases outside gene matches: 12. CDR3 length equals 16 residues. Germline V gene data show CDR1 as SGDLS and CDR2 as YYNGEE. The CDR3 DNA sequence: TGTGCCAGCAGCGTATCAGAGGACAGGGGTGCTATAGGCTACACCTTC. As protein: CASSVSEDRGAIGYTF.

This clone was detected only once. This chain links TRBV29-1 with TRBJ2-7; perhaps TRBD1 as D (6 bases). This CDR3 has 13 residues. Deletions cut 7 bases from V and 0 bases from J, with 13 bases between. The germline V gene encodes CDR1 SQVTM and CDR2 ANQGSEA. Here the CDR3 DNA reads TGCAGCGCTGATACAGGGTCCTCCTACGAGCAGTACTTC. It yields the protein CSADTGSSYEQYF.

V gene TRBV28 combines with J gene TRBJ1-2, with 9 bases identical to TRBD1. The CDR3 is 16 amino acids. V was pared by 3 bases and J by 3 bases, with 8 bases of the junction left unmatched. The germline gives CDR1 MDHEN, CDR2 SYDVKM. CDR3 amino acids: CASSLLDRGVHYGYTF. DNA of the CDR3: TGTGCCAGCAGTTTGTTGGACAGGGGAGTGCACTATGGCTACACCTTC.

The table lists this clone with a few counts. The rearrangement joins TRBV10-3 to TRBJ1-5; tentatively, D is TRBD1 (5 bases). The CDR3 has 14 amino acids. The germline V gene has CDR1 ENHRY and CDR2 SYGVKD. With 6 bases removed from V and 2 bases from J, the gap between germline ends came to 11 bases. CDR3 DNA sequence: TGTGCCATCAGCCAGGACACTGGCAATCAGCCCCAGCATTTT. Its translation is CAISQDTGNQPQHF.

The chain carries TRBV9 and TRBJ1-1; D is perhaps TRBD1 (5 bases). Germline V gene data show CDR1 as SGDLS and CDR2 as YYNGEE. V dropped 3 bases and J dropped 4 bases, with 10 bases sitting between them. CDR3 length equals 13 residues. CDR3: CASSADIGTEAFF. In nucleotides, the CDR3 is TGTGCCAGCAGCGCGGACATCGGCACTGAAGCTTTCTTT.

This clone has a handful of counts. The chain joins TRBV2 to TRBJ2-1, with 7 bases that match TRBD2. CDR3 length: 15 residues. Germline V gene sequence: CDR1 SNHLY, CDR2 FYNNEI. Trimming cost V 6 bases and J 4 bases; bases outside gene matches: 9. The CDR3 here is CASSRGLQGYNEQFF. The CDR3 bases are TGTGCCAGCAGCCGGGGACTACAAGGGTACAATGAGCAGTTCTTC.